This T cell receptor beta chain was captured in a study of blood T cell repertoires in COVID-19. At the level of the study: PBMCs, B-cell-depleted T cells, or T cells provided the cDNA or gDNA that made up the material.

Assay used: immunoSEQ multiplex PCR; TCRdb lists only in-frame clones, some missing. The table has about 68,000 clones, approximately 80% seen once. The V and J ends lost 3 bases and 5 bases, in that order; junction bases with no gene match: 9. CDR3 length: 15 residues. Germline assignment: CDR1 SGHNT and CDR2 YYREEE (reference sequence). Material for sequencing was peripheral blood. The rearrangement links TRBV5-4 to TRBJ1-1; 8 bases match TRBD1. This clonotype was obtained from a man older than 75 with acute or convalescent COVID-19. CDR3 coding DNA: TGTGCCAGCAGCTCCCGGACAGGGAGCGGGACTGAAGCTTTCTTT. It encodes CASSSRTGSGTEAFF.